This T cell receptor (beta chain) is from a study of blood T cell repertoires in COVID-19 (TCRdb year 2020). Context from the whole study: Collaborator samples came from the United States, Italy and Spain and covered acute and convalescent phases of COVID-19. The prospective study material was composed of cDNA or gDNA derived from T cells, B-cell-depleted T cells, or PBMCs. The dataset comprised deeply sampled blood TCRbeta repertoires from subjects exposed to, actively infected with, or recovered from COVID-19. A freely available public database, intended as a resource for researchers studying the immune response to SARS-CoV-2, is where the repertoires were released. The samples were drawn from two sources: the first 160 participants of the ongoing ImmuneRACE study, and some 1,300 subjects contributed by 6 global collaborators. Nearly every sample came with metadata listing a de-identified subject ID, COVID-19 status, age in years and sex. Where available, HLA class I and class II types were taken from metadata supplied by the sample provider and were not determined by assay-based typing.

The collaborating institutions used their own protocols to collect whole blood in K2EDTA tubes. For TCRbeta analysis, collaborators shipped samples in one of three forms: frozen whole blood, isolated PBMCs, or DNA extracted from either of those sample types. On the study overall, not on this receptor specifically: The quantity of clinical and demographic metadata differed by source and by participant and was supplied without curation.

The immunoSEQ Assay, a bias-controlled multiplex PCR, was used to amplify TCRbeta CDR3 regions from genomic DNA. The paper's processing steps were these. Nucleated cell counts per sample were estimated from amplification of reference gene primers within the assay. To quantify the absolute abundance of each unique TCRbeta CDR3 rearrangement, sequence reads were collapsed and filtered. For each sample, productive Simpson clonality was calculated by taking the square root of Simpson's diversity index across productive rearrangements. Not all clones reach the TCRdb copy of this immuneACCESS table, which keeps in-frame sequences only. Checked studies attribute under half of the gap to unresolved V genes and leave the rest unexplained. V and J calls and clone size are given by that table; D and trimming were obtained from the DNA. For this sample the table gives about 120,000 clones, of which over 70% were detected only once. The top ten constitute about 2.3% of the sample.

Regarding this clone: The antigen it recognizes is unknown. Nothing much larger sits one base from this clone, and base qualities are not available.

The junction carries 8 bases between V and J, which are trimmed by 2 bases and 3 bases respectively. From the cysteine up to the phenylalanine, the CDR3 has a length of 13 residues. CDR3 DNA is the only sequence kept; it has 39 bases, read in frame from the first base. From a lookup of the germline V gene, CDR1 and CDR2 are MNHNS and SASEGT. The receptor was isolated from a man between 65 and 85 years old with acute or convalescent COVID-19. Recombination connected TRBV6-1 to TRBJ2-7; the D segment could be TRBD1, given 6 matching bases. The sequencing sample was made of peripheral blood. The encoded CDR3 is CASSEQQGYEQYF. The DNA sequence is as follows: TGTGCCAGCAGTGAACAACAGGGCTACGAGCAGTACTTC.